This T cell receptor beta chain was identified during a study of T cells in Graves' hyperthyroidism and ophthalmopathy. Germline V gives CDR1 LNHDA, CDR2 SQIVND (reference sequence). Trimming stripped 6 bases from V and 6 bases from J, with 20 bases between. This CDR3 spans 15 amino acids. Lactation, pregnancy, other autoimmune disease or uncontrolled infection led to exclusion of patients. This clonotype has a handful of counts. RNA transcripts were the template for amplifying TCR beta CDR3 regions. An initial round of RT-PCR targeting the TCR CDR3 relied on the HTBI primer set. TCRdb re-analysed the multiplex PCR reads in MiXCR, keeping a single row per CDR3 protein. The sample lists 130,000 to 150,000 distinct CDR3 sequences; over 20% were seen once.

The sequenced material came from blood. This TCR derives from a woman aged 45-60 years with Graves' hyperthyroidism that later progressed to Graves' ophthalmopathy. This chain connects TRBV19 to TRBJ1-2, with TRBD1 as a possible D gene (5 bases). This CDR3 is CASSSRKGYLDGYTF. CDR3 DNA: TGTGCCAGTAGCTCAAGGAAGGGGTATCTCGATGGCTACACCTTC.